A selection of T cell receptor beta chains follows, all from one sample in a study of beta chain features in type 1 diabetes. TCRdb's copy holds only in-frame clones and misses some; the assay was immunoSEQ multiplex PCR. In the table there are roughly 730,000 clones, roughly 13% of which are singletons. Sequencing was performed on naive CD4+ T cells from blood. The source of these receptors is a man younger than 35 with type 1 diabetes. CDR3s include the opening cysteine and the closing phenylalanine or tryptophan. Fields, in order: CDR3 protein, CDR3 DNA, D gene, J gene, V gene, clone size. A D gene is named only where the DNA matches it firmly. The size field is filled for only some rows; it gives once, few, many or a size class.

CDR3aa: CASSFWGQRDTEAFF
CDR3nt: TGCGCCAGCAGCTTTTGGGGACAGCGGGACACTGAAGCTTTCTTT
d_gene: TRBD1
j_gene: TRBJ1-1
v_gene: TRBV5-1
abundance: few

CDR3aa: CASSQAGTATNEKLFF
CDR3nt: TGCGCCAGCAGCCAAGCGGGGACAGCAACTAATGAAAAACTGTTTTTT
d_gene: TRBD1
j_gene: TRBJ1-4
v_gene: TRBV4-1
abundance: NA

CDR3aa: CASSLGLANTGELFF
CDR3nt: TGTGCCAGCAGCCTAGGACTAGCCAACACCGGGGAGCTGTTTTTT
d_gene: TRBD2
j_gene: TRBJ2-2
v_gene: TRBV5-8
abundance: few

CDR3aa: CASSLEKDRPLHF
CDR3nt: TGTGCCAGCAGTTTAGAAAAGGACAGACCCCTCCACTTT
d_gene: NA
j_gene: TRBJ1-6
v_gene: TRBV27
abundance: few

CDR3aa: CASSVTGGGYEQYF
CDR3nt: TGTGCCAGCAGCGTAACAGGGGGAGGCTACGAGCAGTACTTC
d_gene: TRBD1
j_gene: TRBJ2-7
v_gene: TRBV7-9
abundance: NA

CDR3aa: CASSEEGANYGYTF
CDR3nt: TGTGCCAGCAGTGAAGAGGGGGCGAACTATGGCTACACCTTC
d_gene: TRBD1
j_gene: TRBJ1-2
v_gene: TRBV2
abundance: NA

CDR3aa: CASSSVGSGRGTEAFF
CDR3nt: TGCGCCAGCAGCTCGGTCGGTTCGGGTCGGGGCACTGAAGCTTTCTTT
d_gene: NA
j_gene: TRBJ1-1
v_gene: TRBV5-1
abundance: NA

CDR3aa: CASSQMGLDTQYF
CDR3nt: TGTGCCAGCAGTCAGATGGGGCTGGATACGCAGTATTTT
d_gene: NA
j_gene: TRBJ2-3
v_gene: TRBV6-6
abundance: few

CDR3aa: CASSPSRDTGELFF
CDR3nt: TGTGCCAGCTCCCCATCGCGGGACACCGGGGAGCTGTTTTTT
d_gene: NA
j_gene: TRBJ2-2
v_gene: TRBV18
abundance: few

CDR3aa: CAWSVLAGDYEQYF
CDR3nt: TGTGCCTGGAGTGTACTGGCCGGTGACTACGAGCAGTACTTC
d_gene: NA
j_gene: TRBJ2-7
v_gene: TRBV30
abundance: few

CDR3aa: CASTMGGQAKNIQYF
CDR3nt: TGTGCCAGTACTATGGGGGGCCAAGCCAAAAACATTCAGTACTTC
d_gene: NA
j_gene: TRBJ2-4
v_gene: TRBV19
abundance: NA

CDR3aa: CASSLLRGIYEQYF
CDR3nt: TGTGCCAGCAGCTTACTTCGGGGGATCTACGAGCAGTACTTC
d_gene: NA
j_gene: TRBJ2-7
v_gene: TRBV7-8
abundance: few

CDR3aa: CASSKGGNEKLFF
CDR3nt: TGTGCCAGCTCCAAAGGGGGGAATGAAAAACTGTTTTTT
d_gene: NA
j_gene: TRBJ1-4
v_gene: TRBV28
abundance: few

CDR3aa: CASSLGQGKLYGYTF
CDR3nt: TGTGCCAGCAGCCTCGGACAGGGAAAACTCTATGGCTACACCTTC
d_gene: TRBD1
j_gene: TRBJ1-2
v_gene: TRBV14
abundance: NA

CDR3aa: CAWANTEAFF
CDR3nt: TGTGCCTGGGCCAACACTGAAGCTTTCTTT
d_gene: NA
j_gene: TRBJ1-1
v_gene: TRBV30
abundance: few

CDR3aa: CASSPGTSADTQYF
CDR3nt: TGTGCCAGCAGCCCGGGGACTAGCGCGGATACGCAGTATTTT
d_gene: TRBD2
j_gene: TRBJ2-3
v_gene: TRBV7-3
abundance: NA

CDR3aa: CASSFLRGEQYF
CDR3nt: TGTGCCAGCAGTTTCCTCAGGGGCGAGCAGTACTTC
d_gene: NA
j_gene: TRBJ2-7
v_gene: TRBV6-6
abundance: NA

CDR3aa: CASSGSANQPQHF
CDR3nt: TGCGCCAGCAGTGGAAGCGCCAATCAGCCCCAGCATTTT
d_gene: NA
j_gene: TRBJ1-5
v_gene: TRBV10-2
abundance: few

CDR3aa: CATRYRGDTDTQYF
CDR3nt: TGTGCCACCAGATACAGGGGTGACACAGATACGCAGTATTTT
d_gene: TRBD1
j_gene: TRBJ2-3
v_gene: TRBV15
abundance: few

CDR3aa: CAISSTGGYGYTF
CDR3nt: TGTGCCATCAGTTCGACAGGGGGTTATGGCTACACCTTC
d_gene: TRBD1
j_gene: TRBJ1-2
v_gene: TRBV10-3
abundance: few

CDR3aa: CASNPMGWAGRFGELFF
CDR3nt: TGTGCCAGCAACCCAATGGGGTGGGCAGGGCGATTCGGGGAGCTGTTTTTT
d_gene: NA
j_gene: TRBJ2-2
v_gene: TRBV11-2
abundance: NA

CDR3aa: CAITPDSGAREQFF
CDR3nt: TGTGCCATCACCCCGGATAGCGGGGCTCGGGAGCAGTTCTTC
d_gene: TRBD2
j_gene: TRBJ2-1
v_gene: TRBV10-3
abundance: NA

CDR3aa: CASSRNLAGGPYEQYF
CDR3nt: TGCGCCAGCAGCCGGAACCTAGCGGGGGGCCCCTACGAGCAGTACTTC
d_gene: TRBD2
j_gene: TRBJ2-7
v_gene: TRBV4-1
abundance: NA

CDR3aa: CASSVGQDYGYTF
CDR3nt: TGTGCCAGCAGCGTCGGACAGGACTATGGCTACACCTTC
d_gene: TRBD1
j_gene: TRBJ1-2
v_gene: TRBV11-3
abundance: NA

CDR3aa: CASSLGSVEFF
CDR3nt: TGTGCCAGCAGCTTGGGGTCTGTGGAGTTCTTC
d_gene: NA
j_gene: TRBJ2-1
v_gene: TRBV5-6
abundance: NA

CDR3aa: CASSIALVGADTQYF
CDR3nt: TGTGCCAGCAGCATAGCCTTAGTGGGGGCAGATACGCAGTATTTT
d_gene: NA
j_gene: TRBJ2-3
v_gene: TRBV9
abundance: NA

CDR3aa: CAPSLDGQNTGELFF
CDR3nt: TGTGCCCCCTCTCTGGACGGACAGAACACCGGGGAGCTGTTTTTT
d_gene: NA
j_gene: TRBJ2-2
v_gene: TRBV28
abundance: NA

CDR3aa: CASSGRNTERAFF
CDR3nt: TGTGCCAGCAGCGGGAGGAATACAGAAAGAGCTTTCTTT
d_gene: NA
j_gene: TRBJ1-1
v_gene: TRBV6-5
abundance: few

CDR3aa: CAWTSGEGYGYTF
CDR3nt: TGTGCCTGGACCTCCGGGGAGGGGTATGGCTACACCTTC
d_gene: NA
j_gene: TRBJ1-2
v_gene: TRBV30
abundance: few

CDR3aa: CASSEEQDRDTEAFF
CDR3nt: TGTGCCAGCAGTGAAGAACAGGACAGGGACACTGAAGCTTTCTTT
d_gene: TRBD1
j_gene: TRBJ1-1
v_gene: TRBV25-1
abundance: few

CDR3aa: CASSYIGQGNYGYTF
CDR3nt: TGTGCCAGCAGTTATATCGGACAGGGAAACTATGGCTACACCTTC
d_gene: TRBD1
j_gene: TRBJ1-2
v_gene: TRBV6-5
abundance: few

CDR3aa: CAWSNGGKLFF
CDR3nt: TGTGCCTGGAGTAATGGCGGAAAACTGTTTTTT
d_gene: NA
j_gene: TRBJ1-4
v_gene: TRBV30
abundance: NA

CDR3aa: CASSLTGTGGAGETQYF
CDR3nt: TGTGCCAGCAGCCTAACCGGGACAGGGGGCGCCGGGGAGACCCAGTACTTC
d_gene: TRBD1
j_gene: TRBJ2-5
v_gene: TRBV7-9
abundance: few

CDR3aa: CASYPDASVHEQYF
CDR3nt: TGTGCCAGCTACCCGGACGCCTCAGTCCACGAGCAGTACTTC
d_gene: NA
j_gene: TRBJ2-7
v_gene: TRBV2
abundance: NA

CDR3aa: CAIRYRLQETQYF
CDR3nt: TGTGCCATCAGATACAGGCTCCAAGAGACCCAGTACTTC
d_gene: NA
j_gene: TRBJ2-5
v_gene: TRBV10-3
abundance: NA

CDR3aa: CATEQGALDIQYF
CDR3nt: TGTGCCACCGAACAGGGGGCGCTTGACATTCAGTACTTC
d_gene: TRBD1
j_gene: TRBJ2-4
v_gene: TRBV10-3
abundance: NA

CDR3aa: CASRNPGQGNGEQYF
CDR3nt: TGTGCCAGCAGAAACCCGGGACAGGGGAATGGCGAGCAGTACTTC
d_gene: TRBD1
j_gene: TRBJ2-7
v_gene: TRBV7-9
abundance: few

CDR3aa: CASSPREGYEQYF
CDR3nt: TGTGCCAGCTCACCACGGGAGGGATACGAGCAGTACTTC
d_gene: TRBD2
j_gene: TRBJ2-7
v_gene: TRBV18
abundance: few

CDR3aa: CASSLGQGRIGSYNEQFF
CDR3nt: TGCGCCAGCAGCTTGGGACAGGGCAGAATCGGGTCCTACAATGAGCAGTTCTTC
d_gene: TRBD1
j_gene: TRBJ2-1
v_gene: TRBV5-1
abundance: NA

CDR3aa: CATESSGNTIYF
CDR3nt: TGTGCCACCGAGAGCTCTGGAAACACCATATATTTT
d_gene: NA
j_gene: TRBJ1-3
v_gene: TRBV25-1
abundance: NA

CDR3aa: CASSLVQGLNEKLFF
CDR3nt: TGTGCCAGCAGCTTGGTGCAGGGGCTTAATGAAAAACTGTTTTTT
d_gene: NA
j_gene: TRBJ1-4
v_gene: TRBV7-9
abundance: NA

CDR3aa: CASSNDRGAETQYF
CDR3nt: TGTGCCAGCAGCAACGACAGGGGTGCCGAGACCCAGTACTTC
d_gene: TRBD1
j_gene: TRBJ2-5
v_gene: TRBV7-8
abundance: NA

CDR3aa: CAWSPGSQPQHF
CDR3nt: TGTGCCTGGAGCCCGGGTAGTCAGCCCCAGCATTTT
d_gene: NA
j_gene: TRBJ1-5
v_gene: TRBV30
abundance: NA

CDR3aa: CAISESEQNNQPQHF
CDR3nt: TGTGCCATCAGTGAGTCGGAACAAAACAATCAGCCCCAGCATTTT
d_gene: NA
j_gene: TRBJ1-5
v_gene: TRBV10-3
abundance: few

CDR3aa: CASSVDSTDTQYF
CDR3nt: TGTGCCAGCAGTGTAGACAGCACAGATACGCAGTATTTT
d_gene: NA
j_gene: TRBJ2-3
v_gene: TRBV6-1
abundance: NA

CDR3aa: CASSTGQVLNYGYTF
CDR3nt: TGTGCCAGCAGCACCGGACAGGTCCTTAACTATGGCTACACCTTC
d_gene: TRBD1
j_gene: TRBJ1-2
v_gene: TRBV7-3
abundance: NA

CDR3aa: CSVGPGGTEAFF
CDR3nt: TGCAGCGTTGGTCCAGGGGGCACTGAAGCTTTCTTT
d_gene: TRBD1
j_gene: TRBJ1-1
v_gene: TRBV29-1
abundance: NA

CDR3aa: CASSAMWAGEAGELFF
CDR3nt: TGTGCCAGCAGTGCCATGTGGGCAGGAGAGGCCGGGGAGCTGTTTTTT
d_gene: NA
j_gene: TRBJ2-2
v_gene: TRBV25-1
abundance: few

CDR3aa: CASSTGQNTEAFF
CDR3nt: TGTGCCAGCTCAACAGGACAAAACACTGAAGCTTTCTTT
d_gene: NA
j_gene: TRBJ1-1
v_gene: TRBV18
abundance: NA

CDR3aa: CASSYRDPGAYTQYF
CDR3nt: TGTGCCAGCAGCTACAGGGACCCTGGGGCATATACGCAGTATTTT
d_gene: NA
j_gene: TRBJ2-3
v_gene: TRBV11-1
abundance: NA

CDR3aa: CASSPRGQGNSPLHF
CDR3nt: TGTGCCAGCTCACCACGGGGACAGGGTAATTCACCCCTCCACTTT
d_gene: TRBD1
j_gene: TRBJ1-6
v_gene: TRBV18
abundance: NA

CDR3aa: CASRNTGGYQPQHF
CDR3nt: TGTGCCAGCAGGAATACAGGGGGCTATCAGCCCCAGCATTTT
d_gene: TRBD1
j_gene: TRBJ1-5
v_gene: TRBV28
abundance: NA

CDR3aa: CASSIAGGGYEQYF
CDR3nt: TGTGCCAGTAGTATAGCAGGGGGCGGCTACGAGCAGTACTTC
d_gene: TRBD1
j_gene: TRBJ2-7
v_gene: TRBV19
abundance: few

CDR3aa: CASSDPSGVGKGYTF
CDR3nt: TGTGCCAGCAGCGATCCATCGGGGGTTGGCAAGGGCTACACCTTC
d_gene: NA
j_gene: TRBJ1-2
v_gene: TRBV6-5
abundance: NA

CDR3aa: CASSLVNTEAFF
CDR3nt: TGCGCCAGCAGCTTGGTGAACACTGAAGCTTTCTTT
d_gene: NA
j_gene: TRBJ1-1
v_gene: TRBV5-1
abundance: NA

CDR3aa: CAWSAQGGDGYTF
CDR3nt: TGTGCCTGGAGTGCCCAGGGCGGGGATGGCTACACCTTC
d_gene: NA
j_gene: TRBJ1-2
v_gene: TRBV30
abundance: NA

CDR3aa: CASSLVFGDTPNYGYTF
CDR3nt: TGTGCCAGCAGCTTAGTCTTCGGGGACACTCCAAACTATGGCTACACCTTC
d_gene: NA
j_gene: TRBJ1-2
v_gene: TRBV7-9
abundance: NA

CDR3aa: CASSLPPSAEAFF
CDR3nt: TGTGCCAGCAGCCTTCCCCCGAGCGCTGAAGCTTTCTTT
d_gene: NA
j_gene: TRBJ1-1
v_gene: TRBV9
abundance: few